This T cell receptor beta chain was obtained from a study of cytomegalovirus exposure and HLA in healthy donors. Germline-derived CDR1 and CDR2 are MNHEY and SMNVEV (reference sequence). CDR3 length: 16 residues. J lost 5 bases, V lost 5 bases, and 13 bases had no gene match. Clones were sequenced by immunoSEQ multiplex PCR, and TCRdb holds only the in-frame ones, with some missing. The sample records more than 55,000 clones, 89% being singletons. This rearrangement joins TRBV27 to TRBJ1-1, with 8 bases that match TRBD1. The sample comprised PBMCs. The receptor comes from a woman between 18 and 30 years old in good health and CMV-seronegative. The DNA for the CDR3 is TGTGCCAGCAGTCCGAACCGCGGACAGGGTAGGACTGAAGCTTTCTTT. Amino acid sequence: CASSPNRGQGRTEAFF.